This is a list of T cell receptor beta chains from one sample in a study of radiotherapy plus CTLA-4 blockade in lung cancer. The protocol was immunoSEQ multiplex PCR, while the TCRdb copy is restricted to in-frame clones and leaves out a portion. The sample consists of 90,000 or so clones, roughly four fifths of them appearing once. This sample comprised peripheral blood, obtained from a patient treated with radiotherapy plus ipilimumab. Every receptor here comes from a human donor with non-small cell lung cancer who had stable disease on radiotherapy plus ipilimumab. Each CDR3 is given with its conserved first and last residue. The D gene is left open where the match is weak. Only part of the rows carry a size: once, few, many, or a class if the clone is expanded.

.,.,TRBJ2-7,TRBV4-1,TGCGCCAGCAGCCAAGCGTTGGGGGCTTACGAGCAGTACTTC,CASSQALGAYEQYF
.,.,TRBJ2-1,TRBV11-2,TGTGCCAGCAGCTTAAACAACCTCTTTGGGAATGAGCAGTTCTTC,CASSLNNLFGNEQFF
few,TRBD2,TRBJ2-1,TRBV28,TGTGCCAGCAGTTTATTGGGACTAGCGCCCAGCTCCTACAATGAGCAGTTCTTC,CASSLLGLAPSSYNEQFF
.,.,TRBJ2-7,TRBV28,TGTGCCAGCAGCTATACTCCCGGCGGCTACGAGCAGTACTTC,CASSYTPGGYEQYF
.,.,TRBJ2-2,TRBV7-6,TGTGCCAGCAGCTTAGTTAGCGCGGCCGGGGAGCTGTTTTTT,CASSLVSAAGELFF
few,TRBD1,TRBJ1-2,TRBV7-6,TGTGCCAGCAGCCCGGGACAGCGCTGGGATGGCTACACCTTC,CASSPGQRWDGYTF
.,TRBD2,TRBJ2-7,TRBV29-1,TGCAGCGTTGAGGGCGGGAGGGCCAACGACGAGCAGTACTTC,CSVEGGRANDEQYF
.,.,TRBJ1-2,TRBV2,TGTGCCACCGAACAGGGAAAGGATGGCTACACCTTC,CATEQGKDGYTF
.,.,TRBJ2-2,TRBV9,TGTGCCAGCAGCATGACCGCGAACACCGGGGAGCTGTTTTTT,CASSMTANTGELFF
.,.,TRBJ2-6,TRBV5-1,TGCGCCAGCAGTCCCAATGTTATATCTGGGGCCAACGTCCTGACTTTC,CASSPNVISGANVLTF
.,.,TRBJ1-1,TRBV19,TGTGCCAGTAGTATAGGGGGGCCAGGGGTGGGTGAAGCTTTCTTT,CASSIGGPGVGEAFF
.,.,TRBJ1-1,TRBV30,TGTGCCTGGAGTTCGTTTGGGATGAACACTGAAGCTTTCTTT,CAWSSFGMNTEAFF
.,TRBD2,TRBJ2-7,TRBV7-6,TGTGCCAGCAGCTTAGGGGCGGGAGGACCCTACGAGCAGTACTTC,CASSLGAGGPYEQYF
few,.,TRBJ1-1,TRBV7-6,TGTGCCAGCAGCGCAGACCTTAACACTGAAGCTTTCTTT,CASSADLNTEAFF
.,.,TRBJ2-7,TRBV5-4,TGTGCCAGCAGTTCCGGGACCAGGGACGAGCAGTACTTC,CASSSGTRDEQYF
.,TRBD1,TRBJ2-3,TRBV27,TGTGCCAGCAGTTTACTCCAGGGGGCAGATACGCAGTATTTT,CASSLLQGADTQYF
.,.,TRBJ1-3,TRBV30,TGCATTGCGAGCTCTGGAAACACCATATATTTT,CIASSGNTIYF
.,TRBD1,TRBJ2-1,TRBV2,TGTGCCAGCACCCTGAGTCAGGGGGCCGACAATGAGCAGTTCTTC,CASTLSQGADNEQFF
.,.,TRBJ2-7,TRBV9,TGTGCCAGCAGCCCAGAGGTCTTTTCCTACGAGCAGTACTTC,CASSPEVFSYEQYF
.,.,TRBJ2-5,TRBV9,TGTGCCAGCAGCGTAGCACAGTACCAAGAGACCCAGTACTTC,CASSVAQYQETQYF
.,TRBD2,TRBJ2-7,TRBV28,TGTGCCAGCAGTTCCCCCGGGACTAGTTACCACGAGCAGTACTTC,CASSSPGTSYHEQYF
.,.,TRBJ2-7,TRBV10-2,TGCGCCAGCAGTGAACTCAACTACGAGCAGTACTTC,CASSELNYEQYF
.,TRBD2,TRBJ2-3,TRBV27,TGTGCCAGCAGTTTGGCTAGTCGGGGGGTCAGGGATACGCAGTATTTT,CASSLASRGVRDTQYF
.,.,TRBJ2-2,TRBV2,TGTGCCAGCAGGAGACAGCCGAACACCGGGGAGCTGTTTTTT,CASRRQPNTGELFF
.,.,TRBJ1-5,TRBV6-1,TGTGCCAGCAGTGCCCCGCGGGGGTTTAGTCAGCCCCAGCATTTT,CASSAPRGFSQPQHF
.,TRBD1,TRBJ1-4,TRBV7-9,TGTGCCAGCAGCTTAGGGACAGGGGCGGATGAAAAACTGTTTTTT,CASSLGTGADEKLFF
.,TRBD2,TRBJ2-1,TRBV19,TGTGCCAGTAGTAGGGGACTAGCGGGGGCCAATGAGCAGTTCTTC,CASSRGLAGANEQFF
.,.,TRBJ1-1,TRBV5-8,TGTGCCAGCAGCTTGGTGTCGCGGATAGTAAACACTGAAGCTTTCTTT,CASSLVSRIVNTEAFF
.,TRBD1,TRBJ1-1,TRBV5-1,TGCGCCAGCAGCATCGGACAGGGTAAGAACACTGAAGCTTTCTTT,CASSIGQGKNTEAFF
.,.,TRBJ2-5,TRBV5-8,TGTGCCAGCGCCCCTTTGGGACTTTCCCTGGAGACCCAGTACTTC,CASAPLGLSLETQYF
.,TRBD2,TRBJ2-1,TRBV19,TGTGCCAGTAGTATGGTAGCGGGGGGGCTTGGGTTGACCAGTGAGCAGTTCTTC,CASSMVAGGLGLTSEQFF
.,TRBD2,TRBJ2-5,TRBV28,TGTGCCAGCAGGCACCGACTAGCGTACCAAGAGACCCAGTACTTC,CASRHRLAYQETQYF
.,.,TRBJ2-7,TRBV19,TGTGCCAGTAGTACGACCGACAGCCCATATGCCTACGAGCAGTACTTC,CASSTTDSPYAYEQYF
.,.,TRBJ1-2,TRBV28,TGTGCCAGCGGCGAAAGGAGGGGCTACACCTTC,CASGERRGYTF
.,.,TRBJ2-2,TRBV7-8,TGTGCCAGCAGCTCCCGACTAGTCGGGGAGCTGTTTTTT,CASSSRLVGELFF
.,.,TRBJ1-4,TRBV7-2,TGTGCCAGCAGCTTATATCGCATGGGAGAAAAACTGTTTTTT,CASSLYRMGEKLFF
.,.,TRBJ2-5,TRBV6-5,TGTGCCAGCAGTTACGCGTTGGGGGAAGAGACCCAGTACTTC,CASSYALGEETQYF
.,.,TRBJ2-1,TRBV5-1,TGCGCCAGCAGCATTATACAGGGCCATGAGCAGTTCTTC,CASSIIQGHEQFF
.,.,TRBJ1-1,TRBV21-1,TGTGCCAGCAGCACGGGGGAGGACACTGAAGCTTTCTTT,CASSTGEDTEAFF
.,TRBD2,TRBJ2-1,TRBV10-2,TGCGCCAGCAAAGGACTAGCGGGAGGTGAGCAGTTCTTC,CASKGLAGGEQFF
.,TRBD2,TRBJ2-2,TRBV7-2,TGTGCCAGCAGCTTAGGAGGGACTAGCGGGGGTTATACCGGGGAGCTGTTTTTT,CASSLGGTSGGYTGELFF
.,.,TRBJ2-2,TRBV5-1,TGCGCCAGCAGCTTGGGGATTCGAGACGGGGAGCTGTTTTTT,CASSLGIRDGELFF
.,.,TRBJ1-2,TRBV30,TGTGCCTGGAGTTCGACAGGTAGCTGGGTCTATGGCTACACCTTC,CAWSSTGSWVYGYTF
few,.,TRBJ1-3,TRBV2,TGTGCCAGCAGTGAAGACCGGACAGTCTCTGGAAACACCATATATTTT,CASSEDRTVSGNTIYF
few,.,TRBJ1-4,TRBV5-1,TGCGCCAGCAGCTTGAGGAGTCCTAATGAAAAACTGTTTTTT,CASSLRSPNEKLFF
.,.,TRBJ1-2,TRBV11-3,TGTGCCAGCAGCCCCCGGGGGGACGACTATGGCTACACCTTC,CASSPRGDDYGYTF
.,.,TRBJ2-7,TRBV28,TGTGCCAGCAGCTTCTCGGACAGAATCTACGAGCAGTACTTC,CASSFSDRIYEQYF
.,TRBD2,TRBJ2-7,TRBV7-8,TGTGCCAGCAGCTTAGCCGAGGCCCCCCGGACTAGCGGGGTGCTTTACGAGCAGTACTTC,CASSLAEAPRTSGVLYEQYF
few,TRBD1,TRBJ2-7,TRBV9,TGTGCCAGCAGCGAGACAGGGGTTAAAACCGAGCAGTACTTC,CASSETGVKTEQYF
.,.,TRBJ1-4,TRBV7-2,TGTGCCAGCAGCGGGGACACGAGGAATGAAAAACTGTTTTTT,CASSGDTRNEKLFF
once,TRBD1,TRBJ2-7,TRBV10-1,TGCGCCAGCAGTGAGGGAGGGACAGGGCGGTACGAGCAGTACTTC,CASSEGGTGRYEQYF
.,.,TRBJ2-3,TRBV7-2,TGTGCCAGCAGCGTAGGACCAGGGGTAGATACGCAGTATTTT,CASSVGPGVDTQYF
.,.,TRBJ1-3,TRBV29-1,TGCAGCGTTGAAGACAATAGCTCTGGAAACACCATATATTTT,CSVEDNSSGNTIYF
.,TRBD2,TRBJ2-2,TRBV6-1,TGTGCCAGCAGTGAAGAGAGGGGACTAGCGGGGATGGACGGGGAGCTGTTTTTT,CASSEERGLAGMDGELFF
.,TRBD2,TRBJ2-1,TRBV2,TGTGCCAGCAGTGAAAACCTAGCGGGGGGCAATGAGCAGTTCTTC,CASSENLAGGNEQFF
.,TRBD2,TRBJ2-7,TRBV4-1,TGCGCCAGCAGCCAAGATCATGCGGGAGGGGCCTACGAGCAGTACTTC,CASSQDHAGGAYEQYF
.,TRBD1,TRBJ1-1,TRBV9,TGTGCCAGCAGCCTGGACAGGGAGGAAGTTTTCTTT,CASSLDREEVFF
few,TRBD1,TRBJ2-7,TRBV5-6,TGTGCCAGCAGCTTGGCTGACAGGGGGTGGATGGAGCAGTACTTC,CASSLADRGWMEQYF
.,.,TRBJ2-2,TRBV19,TGTGCCAGTAGTCTCAGGGGAGGCGGGGAGCTGTTTTTT,CASSLRGGGELFF